This T cell receptor beta chain was observed in a study of T cell changes during pregnancy in multiple sclerosis. Here immunoSEQ multiplex PCR was the method, and the copy in TCRdb shows in-frame clones only, minus some. Of around 80,000 clones listed, approximately 90% are singletons. The receptor comes from a female donor with multiple sclerosis, enrolled in a pregnancy study. Sequencing used peripheral blood, obtained before pregnancy.

CDR3 in amino acids: CASSLGPRLAGGNTGELFF. Written as DNA, the CDR3 is TGCGCCAGCAGCTTGGGGCCCCGACTAGCGGGAGGAAACACCGGGGAGCTGTTTTTT. The V call is TRBV5-1, the J call TRBJ2-2, with 13 nucleotides matching TRBD2. Germline V gene lookup returns CDR1 SGHRS and CDR2 YFSETQ. The CDR3 consists of 19 residues. Unmatched junction bases numbered 7, after V lost 0 bases and J lost 2 bases.